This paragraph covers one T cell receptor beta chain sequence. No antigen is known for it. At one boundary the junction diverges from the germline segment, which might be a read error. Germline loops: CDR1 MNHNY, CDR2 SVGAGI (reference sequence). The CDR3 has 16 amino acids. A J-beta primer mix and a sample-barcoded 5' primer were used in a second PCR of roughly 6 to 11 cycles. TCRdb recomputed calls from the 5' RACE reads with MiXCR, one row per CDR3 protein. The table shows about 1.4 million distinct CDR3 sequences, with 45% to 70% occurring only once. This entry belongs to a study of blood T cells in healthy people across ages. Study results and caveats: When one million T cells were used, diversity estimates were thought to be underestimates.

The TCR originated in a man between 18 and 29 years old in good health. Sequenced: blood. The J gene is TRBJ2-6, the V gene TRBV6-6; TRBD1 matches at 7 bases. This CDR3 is CASSPGQLSGTNVPTF. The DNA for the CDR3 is TGTGCCAGCAGTCCGGGACAGCTCTCCGGGACCAACGTCCCGACTTTC.